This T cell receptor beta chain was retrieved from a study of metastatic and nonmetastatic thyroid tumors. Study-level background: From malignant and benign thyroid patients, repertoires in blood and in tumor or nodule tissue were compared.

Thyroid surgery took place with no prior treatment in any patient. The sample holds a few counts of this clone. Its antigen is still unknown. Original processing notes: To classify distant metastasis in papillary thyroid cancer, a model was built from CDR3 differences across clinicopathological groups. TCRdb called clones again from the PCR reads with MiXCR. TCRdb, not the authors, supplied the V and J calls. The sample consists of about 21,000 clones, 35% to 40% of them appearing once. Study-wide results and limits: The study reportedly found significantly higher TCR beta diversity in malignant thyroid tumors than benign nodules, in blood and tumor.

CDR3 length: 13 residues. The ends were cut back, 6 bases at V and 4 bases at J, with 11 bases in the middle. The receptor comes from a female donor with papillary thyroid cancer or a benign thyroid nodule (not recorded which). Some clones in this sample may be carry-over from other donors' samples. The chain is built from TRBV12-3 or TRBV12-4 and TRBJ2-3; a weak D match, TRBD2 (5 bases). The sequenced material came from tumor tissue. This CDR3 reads CASRLAMSDTQYF. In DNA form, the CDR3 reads TGTGCCAGCAGGCTAGCTATGTCAGATACGCAGTATTTT.